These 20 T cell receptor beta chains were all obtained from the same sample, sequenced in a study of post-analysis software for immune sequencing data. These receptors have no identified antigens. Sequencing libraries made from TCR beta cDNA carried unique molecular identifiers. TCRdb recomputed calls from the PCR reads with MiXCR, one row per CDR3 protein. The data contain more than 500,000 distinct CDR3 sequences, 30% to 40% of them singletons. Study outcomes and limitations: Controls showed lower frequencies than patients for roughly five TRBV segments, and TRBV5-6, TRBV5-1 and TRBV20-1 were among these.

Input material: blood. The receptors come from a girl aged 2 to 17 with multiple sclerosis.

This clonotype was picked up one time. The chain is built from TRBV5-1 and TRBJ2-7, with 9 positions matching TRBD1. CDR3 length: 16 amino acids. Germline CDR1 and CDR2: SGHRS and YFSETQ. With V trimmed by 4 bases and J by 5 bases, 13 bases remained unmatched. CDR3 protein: CASSIPSGTGSHEQYF. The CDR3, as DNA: TGCGCCAGCAGCATACCATCCGGGACAGGGAGCCACGAGCAGTACTTC.

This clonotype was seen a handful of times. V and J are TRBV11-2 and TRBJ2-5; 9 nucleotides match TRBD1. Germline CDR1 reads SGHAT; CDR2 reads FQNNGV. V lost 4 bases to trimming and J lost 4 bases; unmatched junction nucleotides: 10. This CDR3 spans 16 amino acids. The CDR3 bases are TGTGCCAGCAGCTCACTTAACAGGGGGCGAGGAGAGACCCAGTACTTC. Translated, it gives CASSSLNRGRGETQYF.

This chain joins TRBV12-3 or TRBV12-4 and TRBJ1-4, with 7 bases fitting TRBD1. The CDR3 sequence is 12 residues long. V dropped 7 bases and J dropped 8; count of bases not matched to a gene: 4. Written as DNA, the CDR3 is TGTGCCAGCAACCAGGGACAGGAAAAACTGTTTTTT. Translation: CASNQGQEKLFF.

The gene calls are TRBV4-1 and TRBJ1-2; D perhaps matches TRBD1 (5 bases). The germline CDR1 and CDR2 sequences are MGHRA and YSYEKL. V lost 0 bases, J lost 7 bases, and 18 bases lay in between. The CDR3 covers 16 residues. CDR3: CASSQDLQRDGPGYTF. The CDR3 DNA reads TGCGCCAGCAGCCAAGATCTCCAAAGGGACGGTCCTGGCTACACCTTC.

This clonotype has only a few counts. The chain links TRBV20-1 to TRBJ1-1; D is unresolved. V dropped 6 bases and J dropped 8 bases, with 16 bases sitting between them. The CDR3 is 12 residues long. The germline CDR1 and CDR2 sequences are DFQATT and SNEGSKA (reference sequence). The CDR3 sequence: CSAYRPAAEAFF. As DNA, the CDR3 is TGCAGTGCGTACCGCCCAGCGGCCGAAGCTTTCTTT.

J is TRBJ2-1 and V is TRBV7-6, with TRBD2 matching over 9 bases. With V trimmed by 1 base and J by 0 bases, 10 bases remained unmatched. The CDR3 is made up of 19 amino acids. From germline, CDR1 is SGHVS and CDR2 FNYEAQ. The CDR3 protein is CASSLGPSGAGGSYNEQFF. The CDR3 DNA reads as TGTGCCAGCAGCTTAGGTCCCTCGGGAGCGGGGGGCTCCTACAATGAGCAGTTCTTC.

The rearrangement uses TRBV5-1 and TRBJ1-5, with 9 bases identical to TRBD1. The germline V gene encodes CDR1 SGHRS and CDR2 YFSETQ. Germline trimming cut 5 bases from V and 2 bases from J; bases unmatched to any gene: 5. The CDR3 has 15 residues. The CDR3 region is CASSRTGGGNQPQHF. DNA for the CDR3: TGCGCCAGCAGTCGTACAGGGGGCGGCAATCAGCCCCAGCATTTT.

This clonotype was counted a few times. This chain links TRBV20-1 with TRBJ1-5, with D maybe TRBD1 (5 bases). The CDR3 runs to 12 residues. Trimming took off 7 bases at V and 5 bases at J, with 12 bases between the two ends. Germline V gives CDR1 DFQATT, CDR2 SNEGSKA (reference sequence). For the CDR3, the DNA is TGCAGTGAAGGGGATTCTGATCAGCCCCAGCATTTT. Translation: CSEGDSDQPQHF.

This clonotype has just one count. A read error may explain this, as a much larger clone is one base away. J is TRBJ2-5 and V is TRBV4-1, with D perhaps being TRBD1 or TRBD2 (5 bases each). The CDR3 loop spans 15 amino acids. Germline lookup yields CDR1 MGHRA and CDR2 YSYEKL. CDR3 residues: CTSSQGAGVYGTQYF. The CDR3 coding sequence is TGCACCAGCAGCCAAGGGGCCGGGGTGTATGGGACCCAGTACTTC.

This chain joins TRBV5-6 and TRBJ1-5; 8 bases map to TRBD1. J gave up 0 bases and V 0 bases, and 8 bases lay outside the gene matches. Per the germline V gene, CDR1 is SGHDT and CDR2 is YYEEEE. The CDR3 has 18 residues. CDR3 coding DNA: TGTGCCAGCAGCTTGGACAGGGGGGATCTTTATAGCAATCAGCCCCAGCATTTT. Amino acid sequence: CASSLDRGDLYSNQPQHF.

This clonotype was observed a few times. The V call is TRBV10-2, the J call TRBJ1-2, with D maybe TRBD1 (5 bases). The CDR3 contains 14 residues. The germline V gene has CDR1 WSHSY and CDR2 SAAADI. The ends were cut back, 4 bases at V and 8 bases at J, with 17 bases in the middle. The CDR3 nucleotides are TGCGCCAGCAGTGTCGTTGGGGGAGAAGGAGGCTACACCTTC. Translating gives CASSVVGGEGGYTF.

The CDR3 DNA reads as TGTGCCAGCAGCTACAGGGGTCAGGGGGAGACCCAGTACTTC. Translated, it gives CASSYRGQGETQYF. V gene TRBV6-1 combines with J gene TRBJ2-5, with 7 bases that match TRBD1. CDR3 length: 14 amino acids. From germline, CDR1 is MNHNS and CDR2 SASEGT. The ends lost 6 bases at V and 5 bases at J; junction bases unmatched: 9.

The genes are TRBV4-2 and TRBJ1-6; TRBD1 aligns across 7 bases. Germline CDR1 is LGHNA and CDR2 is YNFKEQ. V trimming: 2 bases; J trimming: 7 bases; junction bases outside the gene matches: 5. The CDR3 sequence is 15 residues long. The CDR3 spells CASSQIDRVNSPLHF. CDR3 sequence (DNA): TGTGCCAGCAGCCAAATAGACAGGGTCAATTCACCCCTCCACTTT.

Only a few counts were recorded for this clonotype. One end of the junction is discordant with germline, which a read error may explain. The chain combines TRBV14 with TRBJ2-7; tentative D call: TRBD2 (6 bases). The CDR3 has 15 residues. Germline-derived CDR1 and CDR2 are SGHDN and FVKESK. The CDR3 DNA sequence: TGTGCCAGTAGCCAAGGTGGGACTGACTCCTACGAGCAGTACTTC. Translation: CASSQGGTDSYEQYF.

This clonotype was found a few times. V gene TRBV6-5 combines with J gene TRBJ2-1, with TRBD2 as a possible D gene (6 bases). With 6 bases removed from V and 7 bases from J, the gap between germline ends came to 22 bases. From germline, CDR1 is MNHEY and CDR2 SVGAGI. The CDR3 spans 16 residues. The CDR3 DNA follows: TGTGCCAGCAGAGATCGACGGGGGTCTAGTGTGAATGAGCAGTTCTTC. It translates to CASRDRRGSSVNEQFF.

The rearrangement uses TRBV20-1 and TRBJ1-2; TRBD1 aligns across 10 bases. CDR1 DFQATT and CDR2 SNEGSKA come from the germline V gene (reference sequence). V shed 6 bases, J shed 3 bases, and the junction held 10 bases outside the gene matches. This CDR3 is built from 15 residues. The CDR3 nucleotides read TGCAGTGCCCCTAAACCGGGACAGGGGTACTATGGCTACACCTTC. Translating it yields CSAPKPGQGYYGYTF.

The CDR3 nucleotides are TGTGCCAGCAGCTTACGCCTAGCGGGGGGGCTTACGCAGTATTTT. Translation gives CASSLRLAGGLTQYF. This rearrangement joins TRBV7-6 to TRBJ2-3; 12 bases line up with TRBD2. Germline V gene lookup returns CDR1 SGHVS and CDR2 FNYEAQ. The CDR3 loop spans 15 amino acids. V trimming: 2 bases; J trimming: 8 bases; junction bases outside the gene matches: 5.

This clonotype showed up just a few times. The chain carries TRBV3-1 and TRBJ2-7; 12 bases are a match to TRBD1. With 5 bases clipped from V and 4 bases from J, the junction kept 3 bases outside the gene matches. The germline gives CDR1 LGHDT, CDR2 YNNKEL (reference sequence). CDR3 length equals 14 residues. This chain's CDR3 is CASSGGQGAYEQYF. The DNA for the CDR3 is TGTGCCAGCAGCGGGGGACAGGGGGCGTACGAGCAGTACTTC.

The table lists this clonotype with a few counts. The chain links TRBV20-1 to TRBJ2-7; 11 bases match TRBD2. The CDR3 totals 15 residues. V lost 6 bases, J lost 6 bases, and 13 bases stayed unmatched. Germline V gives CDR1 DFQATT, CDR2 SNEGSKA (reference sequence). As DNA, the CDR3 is TGCAGTGCCCATAAAATAGCGGGGGGGCGGGTCGAGCAGTACTTC. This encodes CSAHKIAGGRVEQYF.

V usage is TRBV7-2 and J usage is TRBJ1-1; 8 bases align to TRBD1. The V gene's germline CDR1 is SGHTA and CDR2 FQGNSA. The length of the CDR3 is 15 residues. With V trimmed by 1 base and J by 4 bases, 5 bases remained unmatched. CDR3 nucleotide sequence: TGTGCCAGCAGCTTAGAGACAGGGGTAGTCACTGAAGCTTTCTTT. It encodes CASSLETGVVTEAFF.